This T cell receptor beta chain was observed in a study of CD8 T cells in ankylosing spondylitis. Between the trimmed V and J ends, which lost 7 bases and 11 bases, there was a span of 14 bases. This CDR3 is built from 11 residues. Germline lookup yields CDR1 MDHEN and CDR2 SYDVKM. This clonotype has a count of ten or more. Its antigen is currently unknown. Findings and limits, study-wide: Ankylosing spondylitis blood seemed to carry a telltale TCR beta motif made of several highly homologous variants. Clones linked to disease were reported to show significant enrichment in matched ankylosing spondylitis synovial fluid. Earlier reports found some motif variants in synovial fluid and blood in reactive arthritis.

Libraries for TCR beta were made by quantitative 5'-RACE with molecular barcodes. TCRdb re-called the 5' RACE reads with MiXCR, one entry per CDR3 protein. The sample lists roughly 150,000 distinct CDR3 sequences, about 7% occurring once. This TCR was sampled from a female donor with ankylosing spondylitis or in good health (not recorded which). The chain has TRBV28 and TRBJ1-1; the D gene is possibly TRBD1 (6 bases). The specimen sequenced was blood, either unsorted or a sorted T cell fraction (not recorded which). The CDR3 DNA reads as TGTGCCAGCACCCACACAGGGTCGGCTTTCTTT. Protein product: CASTHTGSAFF. The whole variable domain, remainder taken from reference TRBV28 and TRBJ1-1, is DVKVTQSSRYLVKRTGEKVFLECVQDMDHENMFWYRQDPGLGLRLIYFSYDVKMKEKGDIPEGYSVSREKKERFSLILESASTNQTSMYLCASTHTGSAFFGQGTRLTVV.